This T cell receptor (beta chain) was sequenced during a study of beta chain features in type 1 diabetes. This clone was picked up a small number of times. Its antigen is still unknown. The study, taken as a whole, reports: Type 1 diabetes patients had VDJ junctions that carried fewer insertions and more deletions.

Isolated RNA was reverse transcribed in full, so expressed TCRB transcripts were sequenced. TCRdb's copy holds only in-frame clones and misses some; the assay was immunoSEQ multiplex PCR. This table holds some 270,000 clones, about 8.5% found once. Trimming removed 5 bases from V and 3 bases from J; junction bases left unmatched: 13. This CDR3 has 18 amino acids. Germline V gene data show CDR1 as MNHEY and CDR2 as SMNVEV (reference sequence). The chain couples TRBV27 to TRBJ2-7; 13 bases are a match to TRBD2. The sequence derives from a woman between 18 and 30 years old in good health. The source material was central memory CD4+ T cells from blood. CDR3: CASSTQTSGRAVVYEQYF. DNA of the CDR3: TGTGCCAGCAGTACCCAAACTAGCGGGAGGGCCGTTGTCTACGAGCAGTACTTC.